The present entry profiles one T cell receptor beta chain with its context. The V and J ends lost 3 bases and 10 bases respectively, with 8 bases between them. The CDR3 loop spans 11 amino acids. CDR1 is SGHTA, CDR2 FQGNSA, per germline. This sample's TCRbeta library carried unique molecular identifier barcodes. TCRdb passed the PCR reads through MiXCR, listing each CDR3 protein once. The sample carries around 370,000 distinct CDR3 sequences, about 9.3% recorded once. The data were taken from a study of T-cell reconstitution after alpha-beta-depleted transplantation in children. The chain uses TRBV7-2 and TRBJ2-3; TRBD2 is a possible D gene (5 bases). Source: PBMCs from the stem cell graft donor, taken from the stem cell graft. The sequence came from a human donor who donated a stem cell graft to a child with acute lymphoblastic leukemia. The CDR3 reads CASSFTRPQYF. The CDR3 region has the DNA TGTGCCAGCAGCTTTACTAGACCGCAGTATTTT.